Sequencing of this T cell receptor (beta chain) was carried out in a study of CD8+ T cells in alopecia areata. Across the whole study: Among treated patients, severity was scored by affected scalp area percentage. Study-level points and caveats: Mice gave a clearer picture of TCR sharing than patients did, possibly for HLA-related reasons. Clonality in lesional scalp, especially alopecia totalis/universalis, exceeded that of normal scalp. A great number of expanded lesional clones endured in scalp and blood during tofacitinib.

In the case of this clone: The antigen is not known.

The sample's treatment: oral pan-JAK inhibitor, 5-10 mg twice daily. RNA, once extracted, was reverse transcribed into cDNA for use as the sequencing template. The assay was immunoSEQ multiplex PCR, and TCRdb's table has in-frame clones only and misses some. The table records 150,000 to 200,000 clones, 40% to 55% of them present only once. Trimming removed 1 base from V and 5 bases from J; junction bases left unmatched: 5. The germline CDR1 and CDR2 sequences are MNHEY and SMNVEV (reference sequence). The CDR3 contains 15 residues. The clonotype was recovered from a human donor with alopecia areata. This chain uses TRBV27 with TRBJ2-5; 9 bases line up with TRBD2. This specimen was CD8+ T cells sorted from blood, taken at week 52, from a patient treated with tofacitinib. CDR3 nucleotides: TGTGCCAGCAGTTTATTGGGACTAGCTGGGGAGACCCAGTACTTC. Translating gives CASSLLGLAGETQYF.